This paragraph reports one T cell receptor (beta chain). Its antigen is not known. This entry belongs to a study of T cell responses to AZD1222 COVID-19 vaccine. Study summary: Second-dose intervals near 4 or 12 weeks were combined.

General study points: The study found Spike-specific TCR breadth and depth rose after two AZD1222 doses. The donor group comprised mostly white British people and more females; the analysis possibly underestimated clonal diversity.

Some clones are missing from TCRdb's copy, which holds only in-frame ones; the method was immunoSEQ multiplex PCR. The profile shows more than 100,000 clones, roughly 92% of them singletons. Germline V gene data show CDR1 as SGHNT and CDR2 as YYREEE (reference sequence). The length of the CDR3 is 14 residues. The germline V and J ends were trimmed by 0 bases and 6 bases, with 12 bases remaining between them. J is TRBJ1-2 and V is TRBV5-4, with D tentatively TRBD1 (6 bases). This clonotype was sampled from an adult in good health. Sequencing used peripheral blood, obtained on day 0 of AZD1222 vaccination. For the CDR3, the DNA is TGTGCCAGCAGCTTGGGATGGACAGCGAATGGCTACACCTTC. Its protein is CASSLGWTANGYTF.